What follows are 25 T cell receptor beta chains derived from one specimen sequenced in a study of T cells after posttransplantation cyclophosphamide. Only in-frame clones appear in the TCRdb table, and some are missing; sequencing was by immunoSEQ multiplex PCR. The sample includes approximately 32,000 clones, over 85% seen only once; the top ten take under 15%. Sequencing was performed on PBMCs. These receptors were obtained from a woman in her 40s with a blood cancer, CMV-positive, and with a related stem cell donor.

The J gene is TRBJ2-3, the V gene TRBV11-2; 12 bases fit TRBD1. Germline CDR1 and CDR2: SGHAT and FQNNGV. V shed 5 bases and J 6 bases; nucleotides not matched to a gene: 9. The CDR3 covers 16 residues. The CDR3 is CASSPWDRGPLDTQYF. For the CDR3, the DNA is TGTGCCAGCAGCCCCTGGGACAGGGGGCCCCTTGATACGCAGTATTTT.

For the CDR3, the DNA is TGTGCCAGCACGGCGGGGCGCTATGGCTACACCTTC. This codes for CASTAGRYGYTF. The chain couples TRBV28 to TRBJ1-2; D might be TRBD1 (5 bases). In germline, CDR1 is MDHEN, CDR2 SYDVKM. The CDR3 is 12 amino acids. Trimming pared 7 bases from V and 4 bases from J, leaving 10 bases between.

The chain uses TRBV4-1 and TRBJ1-1; 7 positions match TRBD1. Germline V gene lookup returns CDR1 MGHRA and CDR2 YSYEKL. Losses at the gene ends were 2 bases for V and 4 bases for J; bases not matched to a gene: 7. The CDR3 extends over 15 amino acids. The chain's CDR3 is CASSQIDRETTEAFF. CDR3 in DNA: TGCGCCAGCAGCCAAATTGACAGGGAGACCACTGAAGCTTTCTTT.

The chain links TRBV14 to TRBJ2-7; 8 bases map to TRBD1. There are 16 residues in the CDR3. Germline CDR1 is SGHDN and CDR2 is FVKESK. The V and J ends lost 0 bases and 4 bases, in that order; junction bases with no gene match: 8. CDR3 sequence reads: CASSQDGQGRRYEQYF. CDR3 bases: TGTGCCAGCAGCCAAGACGGACAGGGCCGGCGTTACGAGCAGTACTTC.

The CDR3 here is CASTPAGHSYGYTF. CDR3 DNA: TGTGCCAGTACCCCGGCGGGGCACAGCTATGGCTACACCTTC. The chain carries TRBV19 and TRBJ1-2; TRBD1 is a possible D gene (5 bases). CDR3 length: 14 residues. Trimming left V 7 bases short and J 4 bases short, with 16 bases between. CDR1 is LNHDA and CDR2 is SQIVND in the germline V gene (reference sequence).

This chain connects TRBV7-9 to TRBJ2-2, with 7 positions matching TRBD1. The CDR3 has 17 amino acids. The V segment lost 1 base and the J segment 4 bases; nucleotides outside the gene matches: 9. The germline gives CDR1 SEHNR, CDR2 FQNEAQ (reference sequence). In nucleotides, the CDR3 is TGTGCCAGCAGCTTAGACAGGGGACAGCCCTTCACCGGGGAGCTGTTTTTT. It yields the protein CASSLDRGQPFTGELFF.

J is TRBJ2-2 and V is TRBV6-1, with D perhaps matching TRBD1 (6 bases). Trimming removed 5 bases from V and 6 bases from J, with 16 bases in between. Germline CDR1 and CDR2: MNHNS and SASEGT. The CDR3 length is 15 residues. The CDR3 spells CASSPDRRPAGELFF. As DNA, the CDR3 is TGTGCCAGCAGTCCCGACAGGAGGCCGGCCGGGGAGCTGTTTTTT.

This chain links TRBV5-4 with TRBJ2-1, with 8 bases that match TRBD1. This CDR3 comprises 15 residues. V was clipped by 3 bases and J by 8 bases; unmatched bases: 10. Germline V gene lookup returns CDR1 SGHNT and CDR2 YYREEE (reference sequence). The CDR3: CASSSAGQGGDEQFF. The CDR3 DNA reads as TGTGCCAGCAGCTCCGCTGGACAGGGCGGCGATGAGCAGTTCTTC. Filled out from reference TRBV5-4 and TRBJ2-1, the complete variable domain reads ETGVTQSPTHLIKTRGQQVTLRCSSQSGHNTVSWYQQALGQGPQFIFQYYREEENGRGNFPPRFSGLQFPNYSSELNVNALELDDSALYLCASSSAGQGGDEQFFGPGTRLTVL.

The chain uses TRBV5-1 and TRBJ2-2; D may be TRBD2 (5 bases). CDR3 length: 14 amino acids. The V end lost 6 bases, the J end lost 3 bases, and 12 bases lay between the germline ends. CDR1 and CDR2 from the germline V gene are SGHRS and YFSETQ. Here the CDR3 reads CASTSREDTGELFF. The CDR3 bases are TGCGCCAGCACCAGCCGGGAAGACACCGGGGAGCTGTTTTTT.

This chain uses TRBV28 with TRBJ2-7; D possibly corresponds to TRBD1 (6 bases). Germline CDR1 is MDHEN and CDR2 is SYDVKM. The CDR3 totals 14 residues. The V and J ends lost 2 bases and 7 bases respectively, with 15 bases between them. CDR3 region: CASSLGLQGYEQYF. The CDR3 DNA sequence: TGTGCCAGCAGTTTAGGCTTACAGGGTTATGAGCAGTACTTC.

The CDR3 bases are TGTGCCAGCACCGACAGGGGTTGGGGTAGTGAAAAACTGTTTTTT. Encoded protein: CASTDRGWGSEKLFF. The chain combines TRBV2 with TRBJ1-4; TRBD1 matches 8 bases. The trim removed 7 bases at V and 7 bases at J, leaving 11 bases unmatched. The CDR3 covers 15 residues. CDR1 and CDR2 from the germline V gene are SNHLY and FYNNEI.

This clone occurred once. V gene TRBV9 combines with J gene TRBJ1-5; 11 bases map to TRBD1. V trimming: 4 bases; J trimming: 6 bases; junction bases outside the gene matches: 6. CDR3 length equals 15 residues. CDR1 is SGDLS, CDR2 YYNGEE, per germline. The CDR3 sequence: CASSRTGGLGQPQHF. The CDR3 DNA sequence: TGTGCCAGCAGCAGGACAGGGGGCTTGGGTCAGCCCCAGCATTTT. Full variable domain (missing parts from reference TRBV9 and TRBJ1-5): DSGVTQTPKHLITATGQRVTLRCSPRSGDLSVYWYQQSLDQGLQFLIQYYNGEERAKGNILERFSAQQFPDLHSELNLSSLELGDSALYFCASSRTGGLGQPQHFGDGTRLSIL.

The chain carries TRBV6-5 and TRBJ2-7; 7 positions agree with TRBD1. The junction had 4 bases not matched to a gene; V was cut back by 2 bases and J by 3 bases. Germline CDR1 and CDR2: MNHEY and SVGAGI. The CDR3 runs to 14 residues. CDR3 loop: CASSYGSGGYEQYF. The CDR3 region has the DNA TGTGCCAGCAGTTACGGGTCAGGGGGCTACGAGCAGTACTTC.

V and J are TRBV6-1 and TRBJ2-1, with D possibly matching TRBD1 (7 bases). CDR3 size: 14 residues. V dropped 6 bases and J dropped 7 bases, with 16 bases sitting between them. Per the germline V gene, CDR1 is MNHNS and CDR2 is SASEGT. CDR3 bases: TGTGCCAGCAGAGGGAGGCAGGGGGGAAATGAGCAGTTCTTC. The encoded protein is CASRGRQGGNEQFF.

The chain recombines TRBV7-3 with TRBJ2-6, with TRBD1 matching 12 bases. V was clipped by 5 bases and J by 3 bases; unmatched bases: 8. The germline gives CDR1 SGHTA, CDR2 FQGTGA. This CDR3 is built from 18 residues. The chain's CDR3 is CASSNRDRGPSGANVLTF. In nucleotides, the CDR3 is TGTGCCAGCAGCAACCGGGACAGGGGGCCAAGTGGGGCCAACGTCCTGACTTTC.

Comments on this clone: This specimen includes other DNA sequences encoding the same CDR3. The V and J genes are TRBV7-9 and TRBJ1-1; TRBD1 is a possible D gene (5 bases). The V end was cut by 5 bases, the J end by 14 bases, with 21 bases between. Germline CDR1 reads SEHNR; CDR2 reads FQNEAQ (reference sequence). This CDR3 spans 13 amino acids. The CDR3 DNA follows: TGTGCCAGCAGCGCCGCTGACAGATTCGGAGCCTTCTTT. As protein: CASSAADRFGAFF. The full variable domain, rest sourced from reference TRBV7-9 and TRBJ1-1, is DTGVSQNPRHKITKRGQNVTFRCDPISEHNRLYWYRQTLGQGPEFLTYFQNEAQLEKSRLLSDRFSAERPKGSFSTLEIQRTEQGDSAMYLCASSAADRFGAFFGQGTRLTVV.

The chain carries TRBV6-5 and TRBJ1-6; a weak D match, TRBD1 (5 bases). CDR3 length equals 15 residues. Germline V gives CDR1 MNHEY, CDR2 SVGAGI. Trimming left V 6 bases short and J 7 bases short, with 16 bases between. CDR3 sequence: CASRPRQGGNSPLHF. The CDR3 DNA sequence: TGTGCCAGCAGACCCCGTCAGGGTGGCAATTCACCCCTCCACTTT.

The V call is TRBV28, the J call TRBJ1-2, with D uncertain. The CDR3 contains 13 residues. The germline V gene has CDR1 MDHEN and CDR2 SYDVKM. V was shortened by 6 bases and J by 4 bases, with 12 bases between the two germline ends. CDR3 region: CASSPLPVYGYTF. The CDR3, as DNA: TGTGCCAGCAGCCCCCTGCCGGTCTATGGCTACACCTTC.

This rearrangement joins TRBV5-8 to TRBJ1-6; 8 nucleotides line up with TRBD1. The CDR3 runs to 15 residues. The ends lost 6 bases at V and 5 bases at J; junction bases unmatched: 7. CDR1 and CDR2 (germline): SGHTS, YDEGEE. CDR3 loop: CASTLRGLDNSPLHF. The CDR3 DNA is TGTGCCAGCACCCTCAGGGGGCTGGATAATTCACCCCTCCACTTT.

The chain uses TRBV10-3 and TRBJ1-1, with TRBD1 identical over 12 bases. Unmatched junction bases numbered 5, after V lost 4 bases and J lost 2 bases. CDR1 is ENHRY and CDR2 is SYGVKD in the germline V gene. The CDR3 is 16 residues long. CDR3 sequence (DNA): TGTGCCATCAGTGGGGACAGGGGGCTGCGAAACACTGAAGCTTTCTTT. Translation: CAISGDRGLRNTEAFF.

J is TRBJ2-4 and V is TRBV5-6; possible D gene TRBD1, 6 bases. Germline V lookup: CDR1 SGHDT, CDR2 YYEEEE. The CDR3 extends over 16 amino acids. Between the trimmed V and J ends, which lost 0 bases and 6 bases, there was a span of 16 bases. CDR3: CASSLGLQGLGNIQYF. The CDR3 DNA is TGTGCCAGCAGCTTGGGACTACAGGGTCTGGGAAACATTCAGTACTTC.

The rearrangement joins TRBV15 to TRBJ2-5; D is unclear. The end of the DNA fits TRBJ2-7 better, so the J call may be wrong. The CDR3 length is 15 residues. Germline V CDR1 and CDR2: LNHNV, YYDKDF (reference sequence). DNA of the CDR3: TGTGCCACCAGCAGAGAAATCGCCGGTTCCTACGAGCAGTACTTC. It encodes CATSREIAGSYEQYF.

The rearrangement links TRBV7-6 to TRBJ2-2; 12 bases map to TRBD1. The CDR3 runs 15 residues. The V gene end was trimmed by 6 bases and the J gene end by 5 bases; junction bases not matched to a gene: 4. The germline CDR1 and CDR2 sequences are SGHVS and FNYEAQ. CDR3 residues: CASREGQGATGELFF. DNA of the CDR3: TGTGCCAGCAGGGAGGGACAGGGGGCGACCGGGGAGCTGTTTTTT.

V usage is TRBV10-3 and J usage is TRBJ2-7; the match to TRBD1 covers 7 bases. Unmatched junction bases numbered 3, after V lost 4 bases and J lost 3 bases. The germline V gene encodes CDR1 ENHRY and CDR2 SYGVKD. The CDR3 runs 13 residues. CDR3 nucleotide sequence: TGTGCCATCAGTGTGGGGACAGACTACGAGCAGTACTTC. Protein sequence: CAISVGTDYEQYF.

Concerning this clone: This specimen includes other DNA sequences encoding the same CDR3. The chain joins TRBV18 to TRBJ1-1, with 7 bases identical to TRBD1. The V segment lost 3 bases and the J segment 3 bases; nucleotides outside the gene matches: 4. The germline V gene has CDR1 KGHSH and CDR2 LQKENI. This CDR3 region has 14 residues. CDR3 loop: CASSPLTGDTEAFF. The CDR3 nucleotides read TGTGCCAGCTCACCGCTCACAGGGGACACTGAAGCTTTCTTT.